Described below is a single T cell receptor beta chain sequence and its context. This sample was taken from a study of T cells in Graves' hyperthyroidism and ophthalmopathy. V was trimmed by 8 bases and J by 5 bases, leaving 15 bases between them. Germline CDR1 is SNHLY and CDR2 is FYNNEI. CDR3 length equals 13 residues. Amplification of TCR beta CDR3 regions was performed using RNA transcripts as template. First-round RT-PCR with HTBI primers amplified the TCR CDR3 region. TCRdb re-called the multiplex PCR reads with MiXCR, one entry per CDR3 protein. The profile shows approximately 500,000 distinct CDR3 sequences, more than 45% of them singletons.

Sequencing was done on a sample of peripheral blood or thyroid tissue (not recorded which). The sequence came from a woman aged 18-29 years with Graves' hyperthyroidism. This chain uses TRBV2 with TRBJ2-5, with D unresolved. The CDR3 DNA sequence: TGTGCCAGCCAGTTCGAACAGCTCGAGACCCAGTACTTC. Its protein product is CASQFEQLETQYF.